This TCR beta chain appears in the sequencing data of a study of blood T cell repertoires in COVID-19. Original processing methods: Nucleated cell number was recorded as an estimate derived from reference gene primer amplification. The table came from immunoSEQ multiplex PCR; TCRdb's copy has only in-frame clones and leaves some out. V and J calls and clone size are as listed in that table; D and trimming were resolved from the DNA. The table lists 200,000 or so clones, roughly 85% of them singletons, with 3% to 4.5% in the top ten. Unmatched junction bases numbered 5, after V lost 3 bases and J lost 2 bases. The CDR3 spans 17 residues. Looked up from germline, CDR1 is MNHEY and CDR2 is SMNVEV (reference sequence).

Input material: PBMCs or T cells enriched from blood (not recorded which). The receptor comes from a woman in her forties with acute COVID-19. The chain combines TRBV27 with TRBJ2-1; 12 bases agree with TRBD2. In DNA form, the CDR3 reads TGTGCCAGCAGTTTCCCCCCTAGCGGGAGGGCCTACAATGAGCAGTTCTTC. Its protein product is CASSFPPSGRAYNEQFF.